Following are 13 T cell receptor beta chains from one sample sequenced in a study of patients and donors after allogeneic stem cell transplantation. TCRdb reanalysed the RT-PCR reads using MiXCR and keeps one entry per CDR3 protein. The repertoire consists of 200,000 to 250,000 distinct CDR3 sequences, with roughly an eighth occurring once and the leading ten covering 9.5% to 13%. The sequencing sample was made of blood, either unsorted or a sorted T cell fraction (not recorded which). These receptor sequences come from a human donor who was either an allogeneic HSCT recipient or a stem cell or donor lymphocyte infusion donor (not recorded which). It is not recorded whose cells these are; they may come from a transplant donor.

This clonotype showed up just a few times. The chain links TRBV27 to TRBJ2-1; D might be TRBD2 (5 bases). Germline V gene data show CDR1 as MNHEY and CDR2 as SMNVEV (reference sequence). Trimming removed 6 bases at V and 0 bases at J, with 12 bases between. The CDR3 is made up of 15 amino acids. The CDR3 DNA reads TGTGCCAGCAGCCCGGACTTCAACTCCTACAATGAGCAGTTCTTC. Translated, it gives CASSPDFNSYNEQFF.

This clonotype has a count of ten or more. The chain employs TRBV30 and TRBJ1-1; D remains unclear. CDR1 and CDR2 from the germline V gene are GTSNPN and SVGIG (reference sequence). This CDR3 has 13 amino acids. V was trimmed by 1 base and J by 0 bases, leaving 6 bases between them. CDR3 in amino acids: CAWSELMNTEAFF. CDR3 bases: TGTGCCTGGAGTGAGCTAATGAACACTGAAGCTTTCTTT.

This clonotype was counted only a few times. The rearrangement joins TRBV20-1 to TRBJ2-3; 12 nucleotides match TRBD1. The CDR3 contains 18 residues. CDR1 and CDR2 (germline): DFQATT, SNEGSKA (reference sequence). J lost 2 bases, V lost 4 bases, and 13 bases had no gene match. CDR3 sequence: CSAIPGQGAPVNTDTQYF. The CDR3 nucleotides are TGCAGTGCTATTCCGGGACAGGGGGCCCCTGTTAACACAGATACGCAGTATTTT.

This clonotype was observed a handful of times. The chain joins TRBV7-3 to TRBJ2-1; D not certain. Germline CDR1 is SGHTA and CDR2 is FQGTGA. The CDR3 is 12 residues long. The germline V and J ends were trimmed by 8 bases and 0 bases, with 5 bases remaining between them. CDR3 in DNA: TGTGCCAGCGGCAGCTCCTACAATGAGCAGTTCTTC. It codes for CASGSSYNEQFF.

This clonotype has ten or more counts. This rearrangement joins TRBV15 to TRBJ2-1; D may be TRBD2 (6 bases). With 4 bases removed from V and 6 bases from J, the gap between germline ends came to 13 bases. This CDR3 region has 14 residues. From germline, CDR1 is LNHNV and CDR2 YYDKDF (reference sequence). The CDR3 DNA reads as TGTGCCACCAGCAATATAGCGGCGGGCAATGAGCAGTTCTTC. This gives the protein CATSNIAAGNEQFF. The whole variable domain, filled in from reference TRBV15 and TRBJ2-1, reads DAMVIQNPRYQVTQFGKPVTLSCSQTLNHNVMYWYQQKSSQAPKLLFHYYDKDFNNEADTPDNFQSRRPNTSFCFLDIRSPGLGDTAMYLCATSNIAAGNEQFFGPGTRLTVL.

This clonotype has a count of ten or more. The chain has TRBV9 and TRBJ1-1; TRBD1 aligns across 8 bases. The J segment lost 2 bases and the V segment lost 2 bases, leaving 5 bases of the junction unmatched. Germline loops: CDR1 SGDLS, CDR2 YYNGEE. The CDR3 contains 15 residues. Written as DNA, the CDR3 is TGTGCCAGCAGCGTCTGGGGACAGGCAAACACTGAAGCTTTCTTT. Amino acid sequence: CASSVWGQANTEAFF.

This clonotype has just a few counts. The chain couples TRBV12-3 or TRBV12-4 to TRBJ2-2; D is perhaps TRBD1 or TRBD2 (5 bases each). The CDR3 has 16 residues. The V end lost 9 bases, the J end lost 6 bases, and 23 bases lay between the germline ends. This CDR3 is CASGGERIWMAGELFF. In DNA form, the CDR3 reads TGTGCCAGTGGGGGAGAAAGGATCTGGATGGCCGGGGAGCTGTTTTTT.

The table lists this clonotype with a few counts. The germline gene is not matched at one end of the junction; a read error may be the cause. This sequence joins TRBV20-1 and TRBJ1-4; D not certain. The germline V gene encodes CDR1 DFQATT and CDR2 SNEGSKA (reference sequence). The CDR3 has 12 amino acids. DNA for the CDR3: TGCAGTGCTAGAGGCCCTAACAGCCACAACCCATTT. Translation: CSARGPNSHNPF.

The gene calls are TRBV20-1 and TRBJ1-5; no reliable D call. Germline V gene sequence: CDR1 DFQATT, CDR2 SNEGSKA (reference sequence). Trimming left V 3 bases short and J 6 bases short, with 21 bases between. The CDR3 covers 16 residues. The chain's CDR3 is CSASQSVVRWGQPQHF. CDR3 nucleotide sequence: TGCAGTGCTAGTCAGTCTGTGGTACGCTGGGGTCAGCCCCAGCATTTT.

This clonotype came up a few times. At one end, the junction sequence differs from germline, possibly due to a read error. The V and J genes are TRBV29-1 and TRBJ1-1; 9 nucleotides align to TRBD1. Germline V gene sequence: CDR1 SQVTM, CDR2 ANQGSEA. The length of the CDR3 is 14 residues. DNA of the CDR3: TGCAGCGTTGCGGGGACAGGGCTGAACACTGAAGCTTGCTTT. This encodes CSVAGTGLNTEACF.

This clonotype was counted at least ten times. The chain has TRBV5-1 and TRBJ2-1; D unresolved. Germline CDR1 SGHRS, CDR2 YFSETQ. The CDR3 loop spans 15 amino acids. With 0 bases removed from V and 6 bases from J, the gap between germline ends came to 13 bases. CDR3 in DNA: TGCGCCAGCAGCTTGGACTCGGACGCCTTCAATGAGCAGTTCTTC. Translated, it gives CASSLDSDAFNEQFF. Full variable domain (outside the CDR3, taken from reference TRBV5-1 and TRBJ2-1): KAGVTQTPRYLIKTRGQQVTLSCSPISGHRSVSWYQQTPGQGLQFLFEYFSETQRNKGNFPGRFSGRQFSNSRSEMNVSTLELGDSALYLCASSLDSDAFNEQFFGPGTRLTVL.

This clonotype was observed a few times. The gene calls are TRBV11-2 and TRBJ1-2; D perhaps matches TRBD1 (5 bases). V lost 1 base to trimming and J lost 7 bases, with 10 bases between them. The CDR3 spans 13 residues. The germline CDR1 and CDR2 sequences are SGHAT and FQNNGV. In nucleotides, the CDR3 is TGTGCCAGCAGCTTAGCCGGGACGACTGGCTACACCTTC. This codes for CASSLAGTTGYTF. The full variable domain, with the rest looked up from reference TRBV11-2 and TRBJ1-2, is EAGVAQSPRYKIIEKRQSVAFWCNPISGHATLYWYQQILGQGPKLLIQFQNNGVVDDSQLPKDRFSAERLKGVDSTLKIQPAKLEDSAVYLCASSLAGTTGYTFGSGTRLTVV.

This clonotype was found a few times. The junction and the germline gene differ at one end; a read error may be behind it. This chain connects TRBV20-1 to TRBJ2-7; TRBD1 agrees at 8 bases. The CDR3 totals 11 residues. Germline-derived CDR1 and CDR2 are DFQATT and SNEGSKA (reference sequence). The CDR3 is CSARGGTGVNF. The CDR3 DNA sequence: TGCAGTGCTAGAGGGGGGACAGGCGTCAACTTC.